This TCR beta chain was recovered during a study of tumor-infiltrating lymphocytes in primary liver carcinoma. On the study more broadly: These were node-negative, non-metastatic T1-T3 tumors of roughly 4 to 11 cm. Sample yields, roughly 3.5 to 8 million productive TCRbeta reads, were similar across the tissue types.

CDR1 and CDR2 (germline): SQVTM, ANQGSEA. There are 12 residues in the CDR3. Without any cell sorting, about 19-30 mg of bulk tissue yielded co-extracted RNA and DNA. Findings and limits, study-wide: A significantly higher top-250-clone fraction was recorded for tumors than for blood (p = 0.039).

A primer in the constant region served to generate TCR beta cDNA from around 500 ng of total RNA. Libraries of TCR beta came from three nested multiplex PCR rounds with slightly modified ARM-PCR. Researchers ran the first two PCR rounds for 10 cycles each with TRBV1-TRBV30 forward primers and a C-beta reverse primer. TCRdb recomputed calls from the multiplex PCR reads with MiXCR, one row per CDR3 protein. Among roughly 120,000 distinct CDR3 sequences listed, around 70% were seen once. Concerning this clonotype: Its antigen is as yet unknown. At one end the junction does not follow the germline gene, possibly because of a read error.

This receptor was taken from a woman aged 55-70 years with primary liver carcinoma and hepatitis B virus infection. Specimen: tumor-adjacent normal liver tissue. V is TRBV29-1 and J is TRBJ1-5; TRBD1 is a possible D gene (5 bases). The CDR3 spells CSVRRGDQPQHF. Here the CDR3 DNA reads TGCAGCGTTCGGAGAGGGGATCAGCCCCAGCATTTC.